The subject of this entry is one T cell receptor (beta chain). The method was immunoSEQ multiplex PCR; TCRdb's version includes in-frame clones alone and lacks a portion of them. The data show around 300,000 clones, around 90% seen once. The donors were part of the roughly 130-subject validation cohort, which stood apart from the 666-subject first cohort. The data are from a study of cytomegalovirus exposure and HLA in healthy donors. This sequence was found in a man between 25 and 39 years old in good health and CMV-seronegative. Material for sequencing was PBMCs.

DNA of the CDR3: TGTGCCAGCAGCCCCTGGACAGTTACAACTAATGAAAAACTGTTTTTT. Amino acid sequence: CASSPWTVTTNEKLFF. The chain links TRBV27 to TRBJ1-4, with D maybe TRBD1 (6 bases). The CDR3 covers 16 residues. The germline CDR1 and CDR2 sequences are MNHEY and SMNVEV (reference sequence). Trimming pared 6 bases from V and 0 bases from J, leaving 14 bases between.